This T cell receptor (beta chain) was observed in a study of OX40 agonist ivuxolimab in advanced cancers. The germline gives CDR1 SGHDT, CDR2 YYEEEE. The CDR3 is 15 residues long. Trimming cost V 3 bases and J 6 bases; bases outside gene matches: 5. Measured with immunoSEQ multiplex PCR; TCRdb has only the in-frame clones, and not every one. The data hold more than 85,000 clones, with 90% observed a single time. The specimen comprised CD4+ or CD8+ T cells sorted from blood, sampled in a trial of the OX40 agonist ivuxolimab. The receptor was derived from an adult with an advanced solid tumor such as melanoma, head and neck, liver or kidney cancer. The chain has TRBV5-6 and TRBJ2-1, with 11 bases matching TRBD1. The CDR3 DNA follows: TGTGCCAGCAGCTCTGGACAGGGGGCAGCCAATGAGCAGTTCTTC. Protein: CASSSGQGAANEQFF. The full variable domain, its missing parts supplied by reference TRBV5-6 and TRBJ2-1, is DAGVTQSPTHLIKTRGQQVTLRCSPKSGHDTVSWYQQALGQGPQFIFQYYEEEERQRGNFPDRFSGHQFPNYSSELNVNALLLGDSALYLCASSSGQGAANEQFFGPGTRLTVL.